A single sample is the source of the 26 T cell receptor beta chains below, sequenced in a study of identical twins. A single record per CDR3 protein comes from TCRdb applying MiXCR to the 5' RACE reads. The table lists roughly 500,000 distinct CDR3 sequences, roughly a fifth of them singletons. Separately, the same data were catalogued under a study of T cells expressing NK-cell markers.

Sequencing was done on a sample of CD4+ T cells sorted from blood. These TCRs come from a young woman in good health.

This clonotype turned up a few times. This chain connects TRBV9 to TRBJ2-3; D unclear. The germline V gene has CDR1 SGDLS and CDR2 YYNGEE. The CDR3 totals 14 residues. Trimming removed 3 bases at V and 2 bases at J, with 10 bases between. The CDR3 DNA reads TGTGCCAGCAGCGCCAGACTCGCCACAGATACGCAGTATTTT. Its protein product is CASSARLATDTQYF.

This clonotype occurred once. The chain combines TRBV5-1 with TRBJ2-7; perhaps TRBD2 as D (6 bases). The germline V gene has CDR1 SGHRS and CDR2 YFSETQ. The length of the CDR3 is 14 residues. Between the trimmed V and J ends, which lost 4 bases and 2 bases, there was a span of 13 bases. The CDR3 DNA is TGCGCCAGCAGCAGCGCGGGATCCACCTACGAGCAGTACTTC. Protein: CASSSAGSTYEQYF.

CDR3 nucleotide sequence: TGTGCCAGCAGCCCTAGCGGGATTGGCTACAATGAGCAGTTCTTC. Its translation: CASSPSGIGYNEQFF. The chain joins TRBV5-4 to TRBJ2-1; 9 nucleotides align to TRBD2. CDR3 length: 15 residues. Germline CDR1 is SGHNT and CDR2 is YYREEE (reference sequence). After removal of 4 bases from V and 3 bases from J, the junction contained 5 bases not matched to a gene. The full variable domain, rest sourced from reference TRBV5-4 and TRBJ2-1, is ETGVTQSPTHLIKTRGQQVTLRCSSQSGHNTVSWYQQALGQGPQFIFQYYREEENGRGNFPPRFSGLQFPNYSSELNVNALELDDSALYLCASSPSGIGYNEQFFGPGTRLTVL.

The chain carries TRBV6-5 and TRBJ1-1; D is uncertain. Germline V CDR1 and CDR2: MNHEY, SVGAGI. This CDR3 spans 14 amino acids. With 3 bases removed from V and 2 bases from J, the gap between germline ends came to 10 bases. The CDR3 reads CASSYGTYNTEAFF. CDR3 DNA: TGTGCCAGCAGTTATGGAACCTACAACACTGAAGCTTTCTTT.

The sample holds a few counts of this clonotype. At one end the junction does not follow the germline gene, possibly because of a read error. The chain combines TRBV11-3 with TRBJ2-2; a weak D match, TRBD1 (6 bases). The length of the CDR3 is 17 residues. Germline V gene lookup returns CDR1 SGHNT and CDR2 YENEEA. The DNA of the CDR3 is TGTACCAGCAGCTTAGGGACAAGCCGCCTTTGGACCGGGGAGCTGTTTTTT. Translation gives CTSSLGTSRLWTGELFF.

This clonotype was recorded a few times. The chain combines TRBV6-1 with TRBJ1-6; D perhaps matches TRBD1 (5 bases). V lost 6 bases and J 9 bases, leaving 21 bases between the germline ends. The CDR3 is made up of 16 amino acids. The germline CDR1 and CDR2 sequences are MNHNS and SASEGT. The CDR3 protein is CASRRFNGGEGSPLHF. The CDR3 DNA reads TGTGCCAGCAGGCGATTCAACGGGGGGGAGGGTTCACCCCTCCACTTT.

The chain combines TRBV20-1 with TRBJ2-1; no clear D. With 6 bases removed from V and 0 bases from J, the gap between germline ends came to 12 bases. The CDR3 loop spans 14 amino acids. Germline-derived CDR1 and CDR2 are DFQATT and SNEGSKA (reference sequence). CDR3 loop: CSAEAFNSYNEQFF. Written as DNA, the CDR3 is TGCAGTGCAGAGGCGTTTAACTCCTACAATGAGCAGTTCTTC.

The chain carries TRBV20-1 and TRBJ2-3; 9 nucleotides agree with TRBD2. V gave up 2 bases and J gave up 6 bases; unmatched junction bases: 6. From germline, CDR1 is DFQATT and CDR2 SNEGSKA (reference sequence). This CDR3 has 14 amino acids. In nucleotides, the CDR3 is TGCAGTGCTAGAAACGCGGGAGGGCCGGATACGCAGTATTTT. Its protein product is CSARNAGGPDTQYF.

The V and J genes are TRBV6-2 or TRBV6-3 and TRBJ1-2; D is ambiguous. This CDR3 region has 14 residues. Germline V gene lookup returns CDR1 MNHEY and CDR2 SVGEGT. The V and J ends lost 2 bases and 4 bases respectively, with 11 bases between them. The CDR3 protein is CASSYRTDFYGYTF. CDR3 coding DNA: TGTGCCAGCAGTTACAGGACGGATTTCTATGGCTACACCTTC.

The chain links TRBV6-1 to TRBJ2-7; tentative D call: TRBD1 (6 bases). The CDR3 spans 13 residues. The germline V gene encodes CDR1 MNHNS and CDR2 SASEGT. V was clipped by 6 bases and J by 5 bases, with 14 bases between them. CDR3: CASRTGYVDEQYF. The DNA for the CDR3 is TGTGCCAGCAGAACAGGGTACGTGGACGAGCAGTACTTC.

CDR3 in DNA: TGTGCCAGCTCAAGAGGACAGGGGACCAATGGCTACACCTTC. Translation gives CASSRGQGTNGYTF. The chain links TRBV18 to TRBJ1-2; TRBD1 matches at 9 bases. The CDR3 runs 14 residues. The V segment lost 5 bases and the J segment 6 bases; nucleotides outside the gene matches: 7. CDR1 is KGHSH and CDR2 is LQKENI in the germline V gene.

This clonotype occurred a few times. The chain uses TRBV6-2 or TRBV6-3 and TRBJ2-4; TRBD1 agrees at 7 bases. After removal of 4 bases from V and 5 bases from J, the junction contained 8 bases not matched to a gene. The germline V gene encodes CDR1 MNHEY and CDR2 SVGEGT. The CDR3 is 15 amino acids. As DNA, the CDR3 is TGTGCCAGCAGTTTACCTTCCGGGACAGAAAACATTCAGTACTTC. It codes for CASSLPSGTENIQYF.

The V gene is TRBV10-3, the J gene TRBJ2-7, with 11 bases that match TRBD2. The CDR3 has 15 residues. After removal of 4 bases from V and 1 base from J, the junction contained 3 bases not matched to a gene. The germline gives CDR1 ENHRY, CDR2 SYGVKD. The CDR3 is CAISGSGRASYEQYF. CDR3 nucleotide sequence: TGTGCCATCAGTGGTAGCGGGAGGGCTTCCTACGAGCAGTACTTC.

This rearrangement joins TRBV20-1 to TRBJ1-4; D gene uncertain. Between the trimmed V and J ends, which lost 3 bases and 8 bases, there was a span of 7 bases. The CDR3 extends over 11 amino acids. Germline CDR1 DFQATT, CDR2 SNEGSKA (reference sequence). In nucleotides, the CDR3 is TGCAGTGCTAGGGTTCTGGAAAAACTGTTTTTT. Its protein product is CSARVLEKLFF.

This clonotype occurred a few times. V usage is TRBV5-4 and J usage is TRBJ2-3, with a weak D call TRBD2 (6 bases). V was shortened by 5 bases and J by 2 bases, with 12 bases between the two germline ends. CDR1 and CDR2 (germline): SGHNT, YYREEE (reference sequence). This CDR3 contains 14 residues. CDR3 in amino acids: CASRPGVSTDTQYF. The CDR3 coding sequence is TGTGCCAGCAGACCGGGGGTCTCCACAGATACGCAGTATTTT.

This clonotype showed up just a few times. The chain joins TRBV12-3 or TRBV12-4 to TRBJ1-4; TRBD1 aligns across 8 bases. J lost 5 bases, V lost 6 bases, and 8 bases had no gene match. This CDR3 region has 15 residues. CDR3: CASSLGTGLNEKLFF. The CDR3 nucleotides are TGTGCCAGCAGCCTTGGGACAGGACTAAATGAAAAACTGTTTTTT.

This clonotype was seen a handful of times. V is TRBV20-1 and J is TRBJ2-1; D is uncertain. The CDR3 extends over 12 amino acids. The V gene lost 4 bases and the J gene lost 1 base, with 5 bases spanning the gap. Germline V gene sequence: CDR1 DFQATT, CDR2 SNEGSKA (reference sequence). Here the CDR3 reads CSAKPSYNEQFF. CDR3 nucleotides: TGCAGTGCTAAACCTTCCTACAATGAGCAGTTCTTC.

The chain recombines TRBV5-1 with TRBJ2-7, with TRBD1 matching over 8 bases. The germline gives CDR1 SGHRS, CDR2 YFSETQ. V shed 4 bases, J shed 5 bases, and the junction held 11 bases outside the gene matches. There are 15 residues in the CDR3. Here the CDR3 reads CASSGGQVGVHEQYF. DNA for the CDR3: TGCGCCAGCAGCGGGGGACAGGTAGGAGTCCACGAGCAGTACTTC.

This clonotype was seen many times. The chain combines TRBV12-3 or TRBV12-4 with TRBJ1-1; tentative D call: TRBD1 (6 bases). This CDR3 contains 12 residues. Trimming cost V 10 bases and J 4 bases, with 13 bases left between them. The CDR3 bases are TGTGCCACCCTACAGGGCGCCACTGAAGCTTTCTTT. Protein product: CATLQGATEAFF.

This clonotype was counted a single time. This rearrangement joins TRBV20-1 to TRBJ1-4; D gene unclear. Trimming removed 5 bases from V and 2 bases from J, with 9 bases in between. The CDR3 has 13 amino acids. CDR1 and CDR2 from the germline V gene are DFQATT and SNEGSKA (reference sequence). CDR3 residues: CSAFGATNEKLFF. DNA for the CDR3: TGCAGTGCTTTTGGTGCTACTAATGAAAAACTGTTTTTT.

This clonotype was observed a few times. V gene TRBV7-2 combines with J gene TRBJ2-7; possible D gene TRBD2, 6 bases. CDR3 length: 14 amino acids. Per germline, CDR1 SGHTA and CDR2 FQGNSA. V gave up 6 bases and J gave up 3 bases, with 15 bases separating them. CDR3 in amino acids: CASRRPGGNYEQYF. The DNA for the CDR3 is TGTGCCAGCAGACGGCCCGGAGGGAACTACGAGCAGTACTTC.

This chain connects TRBV20-1 to TRBJ2-7; D gene unclear. The CDR3 covers 14 residues. Germline CDR1 reads DFQATT; CDR2 reads SNEGSKA (reference sequence). V lost 3 bases and J lost 6, with 18 bases in between. The CDR3 loop is CSASKASLESEQYF. In nucleotides, the CDR3 is TGCAGTGCTAGTAAGGCGTCCCTGGAATCCGAGCAGTACTTC.

The chain recombines TRBV14 with TRBJ2-2; 7 bases fit TRBD1. The V segment lost 2 bases and the J segment 8 bases; nucleotides outside the gene matches: 14. The CDR3 is 17 amino acids. The V gene's germline CDR1 is SGHDN and CDR2 FVKESK. The CDR3, as DNA: TGTGCCAGCAGCCAATATTTCGGAGACAGGGCGGCAGGGGAGCTGTTTTTT. Translated, it gives CASSQYFGDRAAGELFF.

The chain recombines TRBV4-2 with TRBJ2-4; D uncertain. This CDR3 has 19 residues. The V end lost 7 bases, the J end lost 0 bases, and 25 bases lay between the germline ends. From germline, CDR1 is LGHNA and CDR2 YNFKEQ. The CDR3 sequence is CASNPTNPKSVLAKNIQYF. The CDR3 DNA reads as TGTGCCAGCAACCCGACGAACCCGAAGAGTGTACTAGCCAAAAACATTCAGTACTTC.

This clonotype was seen at least ten times. This rearrangement joins TRBV29-1 to TRBJ2-1; D gene uncertain. V dropped 7 bases and J dropped 5 bases, with 12 bases sitting between them. CDR3 length: 12 amino acids. From germline, CDR1 is SQVTM and CDR2 ANQGSEA. CDR3 sequence (DNA): TGCAGCGGATACCGGGCCAACAATGAGCAGTTCTTC. Translation: CSGYRANNEQFF.

This clonotype has a handful of counts. This chain links TRBV11-2 with TRBJ2-2; no reliable D call. V lost 0 bases, J lost 7 bases, and 12 bases lay in between. Per the germline V gene, CDR1 is SGHAT and CDR2 is FQNNGV. The CDR3 loop spans 15 amino acids. The CDR3 nucleotides are TGTGCCAGCAGCTTAGACCCTCGTCAGAGCGGGGAGCTGTTTTTT. Its protein is CASSLDPRQSGELFF.